Described below is a single T cell receptor beta chain sequence and its context. This CDR3 has 16 residues. Germline V gene lookup returns CDR1 LGHNA and CDR2 YSLEER. Trimming cost V 2 bases and J 0 bases, with 13 bases left between them. Primers used in a second PCR of roughly 6 to 12 cycles were a sample-barcoded 5' primer and a J-beta primer mix. TCRdb independently ran MiXCR on the 5' RACE reads; one entry per CDR3 protein. The sample lists about 1.8 million distinct CDR3 sequences; about 50% were seen once. The amount of total RNA extracted per sample was at least 6 micrograms. This sample is part of a study of blood T cells in healthy people across ages.

This receptor was taken from a woman aged 35 to 49 in good health. The sample consisted of blood. The V call is TRBV4-3, the J call TRBJ2-5; D is ambiguous. The CDR3 is CASSQSGVTYQETQYF. The CDR3 region has the DNA TGCGCCAGCAGCCAATCTGGGGTGACGTACCAAGAGACCCAGTACTTC.